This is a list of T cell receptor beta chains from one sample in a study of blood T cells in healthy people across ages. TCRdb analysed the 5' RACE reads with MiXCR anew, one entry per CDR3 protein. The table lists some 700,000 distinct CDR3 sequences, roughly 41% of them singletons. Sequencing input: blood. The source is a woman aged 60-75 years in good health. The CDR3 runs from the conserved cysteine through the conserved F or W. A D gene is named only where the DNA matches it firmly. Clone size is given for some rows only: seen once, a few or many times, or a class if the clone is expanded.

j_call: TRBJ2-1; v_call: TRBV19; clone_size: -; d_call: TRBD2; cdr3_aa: CASTQRGHLNEQFF; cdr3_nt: TGTGCCAGCACGCAGCGGGGGCACCTTAATGAGCAGTTCTTC
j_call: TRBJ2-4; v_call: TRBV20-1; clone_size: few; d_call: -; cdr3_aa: CSAPPSGGSGAKNIQYF; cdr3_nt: TGCAGTGCTCCTCCCTCGGGTGGGAGTGGGGCCAAAAACATTCAGTACTTC
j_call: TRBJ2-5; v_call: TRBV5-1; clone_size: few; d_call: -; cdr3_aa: CASSFEGETQYF; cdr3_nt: TGCGCCAGCAGCTTCGAAGGAGAGACCCAGTACTTC
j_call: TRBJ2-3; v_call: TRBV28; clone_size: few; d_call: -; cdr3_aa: CASSSELDSTDTQYF; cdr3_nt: TGTGCCAGCAGTTCTGAGTTGGACAGCACAGATACGCAGTATTTT
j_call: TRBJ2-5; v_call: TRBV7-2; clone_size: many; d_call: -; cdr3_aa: CASSLAGRGQETQYF; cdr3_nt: TGTGCCAGCAGCTTAGCGGGCAGGGGCCAAGAGACCCAGTACTTC
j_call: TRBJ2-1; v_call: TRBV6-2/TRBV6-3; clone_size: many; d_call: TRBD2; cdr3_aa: CASSPSGSYNEQFF; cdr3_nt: TGTGCCAGCAGCCCTAGCGGGAGTTACAATGAGCAGTTCTTC
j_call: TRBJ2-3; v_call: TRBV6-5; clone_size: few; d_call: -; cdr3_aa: CASSPTSDTQYF; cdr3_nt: TGTGCCAGCAGTCCCACGTCGGATACGCAGTATTTT
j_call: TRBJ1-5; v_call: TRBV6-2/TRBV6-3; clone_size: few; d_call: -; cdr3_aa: CASSYGVGLINQPQHF; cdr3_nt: TGTGCCAGCAGTTACGGAGTGGGACTCATCAATCAGCCCCAGCATTTT
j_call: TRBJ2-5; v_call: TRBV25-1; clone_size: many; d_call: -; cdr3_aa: CASSGTGEETQYF; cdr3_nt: TGTGCCAGCAGCGGAACTGGGGAAGAGACCCAGTACTTC
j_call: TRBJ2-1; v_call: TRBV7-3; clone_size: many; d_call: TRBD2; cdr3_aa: CASSLDSGADVREQFF; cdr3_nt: TGTGCCAGCAGCTTAGATAGCGGGGCCGACGTTCGGGAGCAGTTCTTC
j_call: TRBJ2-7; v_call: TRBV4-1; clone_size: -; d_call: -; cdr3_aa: CASSQDQVPAARKYF; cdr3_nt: TGCGCCAGCAGCCAAGACCAGGTTCCGGCGGCACGGAAGTACTTC
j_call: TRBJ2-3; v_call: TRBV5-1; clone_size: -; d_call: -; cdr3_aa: CASSLEDRTDTQYF; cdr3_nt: TGCGCCAGCAGCTTGGAAGATCGCACAGATACGCAGTATTTT
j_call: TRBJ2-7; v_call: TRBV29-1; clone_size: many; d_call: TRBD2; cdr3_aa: CSVGTSGSSYEQYF; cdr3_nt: TGCAGCGTCGGTACTAGCGGGAGCTCCTACGAGCAGTACTTC
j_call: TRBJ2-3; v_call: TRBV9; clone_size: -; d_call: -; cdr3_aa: CASSSGIGAYTDTQYF; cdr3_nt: TGTGCCAGCAGTTCAGGCATCGGCGCCTACACAGATACGCAGTATTTT
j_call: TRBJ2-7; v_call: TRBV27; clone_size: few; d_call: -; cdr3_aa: CASSLGTVVGEQYF; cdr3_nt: TGTGCCAGCAGTTTAGGGACCGTGGTCGGCGAGCAGTACTTC
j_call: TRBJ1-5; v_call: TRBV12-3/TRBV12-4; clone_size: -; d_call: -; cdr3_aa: CASSSQWPTGDYNQPQHF; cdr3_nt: TGTGCCAGCAGTTCGCAGTGGCCAACGGGGGACTACAATCAGCCCCAGCATTTT
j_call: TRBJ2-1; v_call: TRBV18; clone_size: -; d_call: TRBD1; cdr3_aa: CASSPGTAETYNEQFF; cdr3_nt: TGTGCCAGCTCACCAGGGACAGCCGAAACCTACAATGAGCAGTTCTTC
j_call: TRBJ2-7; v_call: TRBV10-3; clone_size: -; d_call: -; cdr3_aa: CASGQIPYEQYF; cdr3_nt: TGTGCCTCTGGACAGATACCCTACGAGCAGTACTTC
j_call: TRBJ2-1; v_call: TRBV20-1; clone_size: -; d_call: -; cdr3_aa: CSARVAGHSTWFEQFF; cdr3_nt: TGCAGTGCTAGAGTGGCGGGACACTCGACCTGGTTTGAGCAGTTCTTC
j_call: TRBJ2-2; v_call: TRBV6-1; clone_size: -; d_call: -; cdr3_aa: CASMRGVTGELFF; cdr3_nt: TGTGCCAGCATGAGGGGCGTCACCGGGGAGCTGTTTTTT
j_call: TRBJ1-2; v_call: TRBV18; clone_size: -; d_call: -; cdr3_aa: CASSPPSGYGYTF; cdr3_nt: TGTGCCAGCTCACCACCGTCAGGCTATGGCTACACCTTC
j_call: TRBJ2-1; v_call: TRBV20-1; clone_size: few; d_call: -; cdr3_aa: CSVRTSYNEQFF; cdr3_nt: TGCAGTGTCCGGACTTCCTACAATGAGCAGTTCTTC
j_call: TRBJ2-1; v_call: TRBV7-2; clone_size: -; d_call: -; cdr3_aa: CASSLGGTANEQFF; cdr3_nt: TGTGCCAGCAGCTTAGGCGGGACAGCCAATGAGCAGTTCTTC
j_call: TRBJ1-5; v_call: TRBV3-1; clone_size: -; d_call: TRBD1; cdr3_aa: CASSQGTGGYQPQHF; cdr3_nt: TGTGCCAGCAGCCAGGGGACAGGGGGTTATCAGCCCCAGCATTTT